Here is one T cell receptor (beta chain) with its context. The data were taken from a study of blood T cell repertoires in COVID-19. The V gene lost 8 bases and the J gene lost 3 bases, with 11 bases spanning the gap. CDR3 length equals 12 residues. Germline CDR1 reads MNHEY; CDR2 reads SVGAGI. Measured with immunoSEQ multiplex PCR; TCRdb has only the in-frame clones, and not every one. The table lists some 310,000 clones, nearly 90% of them singletons. The origin of this receptor is a woman between 40 and 55 years old with COVID-19, enrolled during active disease. Sequencing was done on a sample of peripheral blood. This chain uses TRBV6-5 with TRBJ2-7; no definite D call. The CDR3 bases are TGTGCCAGCTCTACTCGCAACTACGAGCAGTACTTC. Translation gives CASSTRNYEQYF.